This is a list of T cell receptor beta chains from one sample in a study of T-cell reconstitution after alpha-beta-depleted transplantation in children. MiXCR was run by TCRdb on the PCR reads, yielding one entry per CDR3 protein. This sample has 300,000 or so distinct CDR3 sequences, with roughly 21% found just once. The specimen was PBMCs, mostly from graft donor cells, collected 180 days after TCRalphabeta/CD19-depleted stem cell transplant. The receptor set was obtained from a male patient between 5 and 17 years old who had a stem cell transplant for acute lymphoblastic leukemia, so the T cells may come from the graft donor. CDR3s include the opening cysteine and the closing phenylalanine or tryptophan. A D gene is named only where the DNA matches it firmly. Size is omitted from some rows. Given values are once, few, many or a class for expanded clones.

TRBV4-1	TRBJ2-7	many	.	TGCGCCAGCAGATCCATGGGGCTAGCCAGCTACGAGCAGTACTTC	CASRSMGLASYEQYF
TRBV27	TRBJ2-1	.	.	TGTGCCAGCAGTTTATTGGGGATTGGCTCCTACAATGAGCAGTTCTTC	CASSLLGIGSYNEQFF
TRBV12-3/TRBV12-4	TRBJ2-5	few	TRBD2	TGTGCCAGCAGTTTCCCCCCTAGCGGGGGAGAGACCCAGTACTTC	CASSFPPSGGETQYF
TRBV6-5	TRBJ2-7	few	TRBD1	TGTGCCAGCAGTTACTCGATGGGACAGGGTACCTACGAGCAGTACTTC	CASSYSMGQGTYEQYF
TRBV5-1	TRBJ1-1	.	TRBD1	TGCGCCAGCAAAGGGGGACAGGGGGCTGAAGCTTTCTTT	CASKGGQGAEAFF
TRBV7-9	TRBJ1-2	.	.	TGTGCCAGCAGCTTAGTTTTCGATGGCTACACCTTC	CASSLVFDGYTF
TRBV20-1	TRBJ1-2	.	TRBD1	TGCAGTGCTCTACAGGGGGGAAATGGCTACACCTTC	CSALQGGNGYTF
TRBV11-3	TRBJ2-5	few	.	TGTGCCAGCAGGGGCGGGGGCCAGGAGACCCAGTACTTC	CASRGGGQETQYF
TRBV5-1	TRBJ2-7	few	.	TGCGCCAGCAGCTTTTATAGCCCCCCTCGGGTCGGAACCTACGAGCAGTACTTC	CASSFYSPPRVGTYEQYF
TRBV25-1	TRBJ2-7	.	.	TGTGCCAGCGGATCCCAAAGGGGCGAGCAGTACTTC	CASGSQRGEQYF
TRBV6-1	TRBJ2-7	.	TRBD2	TGTGCCAGCAGTGCGGGACTAGCTATCGCCTACGAGCAGTACTTC	CASSAGLAIAYEQYF
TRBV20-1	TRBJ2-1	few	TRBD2	TGCAGTGCTAGAGTTGCTAGCGGGAGAGGCCGGTACAATGAGCAGTTCTTC	CSARVASGRGRYNEQFF
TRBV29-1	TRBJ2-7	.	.	TGCAGCGTTGAAGGTGACACATACGAGCAGTACTTC	CSVEGDTYEQYF
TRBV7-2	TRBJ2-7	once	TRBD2	TGTGCCAGGTCTCATCCCATTAGACTAGCGGGAAAGGGAGCAGACGGAGACTGGGACGAGCAGTACTTC	CARSHPIRLAGKGADGDWDEQYF
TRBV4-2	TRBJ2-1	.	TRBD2	TGTGCCAGCAGCCAAGTGGGGACTAGCGGGAGTAACAATGAGCAGTTCTTC	CASSQVGTSGSNNEQFF
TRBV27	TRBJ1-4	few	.	TGTGCCAGCAGTTTAGTAGGTGATGAAAAACTGTTTTTT	CASSLVGDEKLFF
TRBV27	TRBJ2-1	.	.	TGTGCCAGCAGTTCCAGTTGGGATGAGCAGTTCTTC	CASSSSWDEQFF
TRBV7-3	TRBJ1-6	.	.	TGTGCCAGCAGCTTAACGCCGGCAGGGACCCTCCACTTT	CASSLTPAGTLHF
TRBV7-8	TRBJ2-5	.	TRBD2	TGTGCCAGCAGCTTAGACGGTCCGGGAGGGGTACGGGAGACCCAGTACTTC	CASSLDGPGGVRETQYF
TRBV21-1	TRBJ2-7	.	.	TGTGCCAGCAGCAAAAGAAGGCTAAGGGGAAAGCACTACGAGCAGTACTTC	CASSKRRLRGKHYEQYF
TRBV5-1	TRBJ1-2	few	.	TGCGCCAGCAGCTTGGAATCCCCGACAGGAGGGGGCTACACCTTC	CASSLESPTGGGYTF
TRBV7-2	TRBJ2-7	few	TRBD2	TGTGCCAGCAGCTTATGGCTAGCGGGAGCGAGGGAGCAGTACTTC	CASSLWLAGAREQYF
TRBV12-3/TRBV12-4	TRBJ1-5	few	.	TGTGCCAGCAGTTTAGCACCCTTCTGGGCGGATAGCAATCAGCCCCAGCATTTT	CASSLAPFWADSNQPQHF
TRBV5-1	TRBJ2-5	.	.	TGCGCCAGCAGCTTGGGGGACGGTGGCGGGGAGACCCAGTACTTC	CASSLGDGGGETQYF
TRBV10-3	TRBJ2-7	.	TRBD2	TGTGCCGTCGGGAGGGCCGACGAGCAGTACTTC	CAVGRADEQYF
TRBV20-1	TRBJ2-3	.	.	TGCAGTGCCTTTTGGTGGGAGTACCCAGATACGCAGTATTTT	CSAFWWEYPDTQYF
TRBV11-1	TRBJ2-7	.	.	TGTGCCAGCATCCTTAATCAGGGCCGTGGAGGCCTTCACGAGCAGTACTTC	CASILNQGRGGLHEQYF
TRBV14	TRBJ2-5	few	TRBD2	TGTGCCAGCAGCCAAGTCATTATCGGCGGGAGGTTGGAGACCCAGTACTTC	CASSQVIIGGRLETQYF
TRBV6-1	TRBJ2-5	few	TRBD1	TGTGCCAGCAGTCCATGGGACAGGGGCTACCCAGAAGGAGAGACCCAGTACTTC	CASSPWDRGYPEGETQYF
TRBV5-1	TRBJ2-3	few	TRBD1	TGCGCCAGCAGCTTGAAGGGGACAGCTAGGACAGATACGCAGTATTTT	CASSLKGTARTDTQYF
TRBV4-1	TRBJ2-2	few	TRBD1	TGCGCCAGCAGCCAATCCGGGACAGGGGGCACCGGGGAGCTGTTTTTT	CASSQSGTGGTGELFF
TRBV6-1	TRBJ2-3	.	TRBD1	TGTGCCAGCACCCCGACAGGGGGCACAGATACGCAGTATTTT	CASTPTGGTDTQYF
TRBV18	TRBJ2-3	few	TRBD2	TGTGCCAGCTCACCACCGTTGTTAGCGGGAGGGACGGATACGCAGTATTTT	CASSPPLLAGGTDTQYF
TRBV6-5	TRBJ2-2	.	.	TGTGCCAGCAGTTATCGTGGGGAGCTGTTTTTT	CASSYRGELFF
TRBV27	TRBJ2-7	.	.	TGTGCCAGCAAGCACTCGGCCCTGTCCTACGAGCAGTACTTC	CASKHSALSYEQYF
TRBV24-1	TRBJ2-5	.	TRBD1	TGTGCCACCAGTGATTTGGGGGACAGGGGCAGGGAGACCCAGTACTTC	CATSDLGDRGRETQYF
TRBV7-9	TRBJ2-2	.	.	TGTGCCAGCACGACTTTGGGGTCCGGGGAGCTGTTTTTT	CASTTLGSGELFF
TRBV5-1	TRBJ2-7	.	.	TGCGCCAGCAGCTTGGGGACTCCAGCCCTACCCTACGAGCAGTACTTC	CASSLGTPALPYEQYF
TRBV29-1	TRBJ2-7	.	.	TGCAGCGCCTCGGCGGTGAGCTCCTACGAGCAGTACTTC	CSASAVSSYEQYF
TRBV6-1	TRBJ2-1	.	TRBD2	TGTGCCAGCATCAGACTAGCGGGAGGTCATTCGGACAATGTGCAGTTCTTC	CASIRLAGGHSDNVQFF
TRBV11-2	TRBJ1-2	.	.	TGTGCCAGCAGCTTAGATTTCCAGGTTGGCGGCTACACCTTC	CASSLDFQVGGYTF
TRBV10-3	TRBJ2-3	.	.	TGTGCCATCAGCGACCTAGGAGGGTGGGTTACAGATACGCAGTATTTT	CAISDLGGWVTDTQYF
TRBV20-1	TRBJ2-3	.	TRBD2	TGCAGTACCTTCCTAGCGGGGGGGGACACAGATACGCAGTATTTT	CSTFLAGGDTDTQYF
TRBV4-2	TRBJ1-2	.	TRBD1	TGTGCCAGCAGCCCGGGACAGGGCGTGATGGGGTCTAACTATGGCTACACCTTC	CASSPGQGVMGSNYGYTF
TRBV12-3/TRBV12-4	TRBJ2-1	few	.	TGTGCCAGCAGTTTTAAAGAGCAGCGGGCCTCCTACAATGAGCAGTTCTTC	CASSFKEQRASYNEQFF
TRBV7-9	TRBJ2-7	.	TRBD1	TGTGCCAGCAGCCCAAGACAGGGTTTGGCCTACGAGCAGTACTTC	CASSPRQGLAYEQYF
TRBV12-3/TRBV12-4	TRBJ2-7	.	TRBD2	TGTGCCAGCAGTTCTGGACTAGCGGGAGGCGACGAGGAGTACTTC	CASSSGLAGGDEEYF
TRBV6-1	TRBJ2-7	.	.	TGTGCCAGCAGTGATGAGCGGTCCTACGAGCAGTACTTC	CASSDERSYEQYF
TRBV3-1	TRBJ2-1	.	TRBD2	TGTGCCAGCAGCCAAGTAGAAGCGGGAGGCGATGAGCAGTTCTTC	CASSQVEAGGDEQFF
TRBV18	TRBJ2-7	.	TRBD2	TGTGCCAGCTCACCGGTGACTAGCGGGAGTTACGAGCAGTACTTC	CASSPVTSGSYEQYF
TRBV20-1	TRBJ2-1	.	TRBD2	TGCAGTGCACCCGGCTTGGTAACTAGCGGGCTCAATGAGCAGTTCTTC	CSAPGLVTSGLNEQFF
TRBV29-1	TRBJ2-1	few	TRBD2	TGCAGCGTTAAGACTAGCGGGAGCCATAGTGAGCAGTTCTTC	CSVKTSGSHSEQFF
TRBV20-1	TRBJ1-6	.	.	TGCAGTGCTAGAGATAAAACAGGCAACTCCTATAATTCACCCCTCCACTTT	CSARDKTGNSYNSPLHF
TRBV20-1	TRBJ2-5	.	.	TGCAGTGCTAGAGATGCGAGGGAGGCCCAAGAGACCCAGTACTTC	CSARDAREAQETQYF